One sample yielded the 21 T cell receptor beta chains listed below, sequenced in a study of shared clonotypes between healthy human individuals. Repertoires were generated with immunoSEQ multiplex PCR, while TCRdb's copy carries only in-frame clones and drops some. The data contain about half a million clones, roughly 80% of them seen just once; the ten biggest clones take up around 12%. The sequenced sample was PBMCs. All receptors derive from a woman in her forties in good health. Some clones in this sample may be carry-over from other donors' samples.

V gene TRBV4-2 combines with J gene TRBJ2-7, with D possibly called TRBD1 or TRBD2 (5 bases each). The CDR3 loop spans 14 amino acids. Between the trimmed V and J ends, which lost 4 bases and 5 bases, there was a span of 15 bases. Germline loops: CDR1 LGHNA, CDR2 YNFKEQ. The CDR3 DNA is TGTGCCAGCAGCCTGCATCTCGGGGCCGACGAGCAGTACTTC. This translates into CASSLHLGADEQYF.

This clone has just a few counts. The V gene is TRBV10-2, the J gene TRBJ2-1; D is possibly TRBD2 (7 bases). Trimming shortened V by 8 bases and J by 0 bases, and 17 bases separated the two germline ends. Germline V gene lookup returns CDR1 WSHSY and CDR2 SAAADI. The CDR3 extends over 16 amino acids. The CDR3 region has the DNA TGCGCCAGCGGGGGGGCGACGGTCGGCTCCTACAATGAGCAGTTCTTC. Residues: CASGGATVGSYNEQFF.

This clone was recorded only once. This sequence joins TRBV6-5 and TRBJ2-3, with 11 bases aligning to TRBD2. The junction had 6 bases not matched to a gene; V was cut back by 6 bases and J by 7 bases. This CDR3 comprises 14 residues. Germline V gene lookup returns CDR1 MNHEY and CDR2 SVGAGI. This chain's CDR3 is CASSPTSGSYTQYF. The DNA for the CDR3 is TGTGCCAGCAGCCCAACTAGCGGGAGTTATACGCAGTATTTT.

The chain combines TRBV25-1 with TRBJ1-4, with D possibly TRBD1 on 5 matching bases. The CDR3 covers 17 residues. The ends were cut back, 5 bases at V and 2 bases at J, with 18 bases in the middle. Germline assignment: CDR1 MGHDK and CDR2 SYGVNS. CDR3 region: CASSQTGGPTTNEKLFF. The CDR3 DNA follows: TGTGCCAGCAGTCAGACGGGGGGACCAACTACTAATGAAAAACTGTTTTTT. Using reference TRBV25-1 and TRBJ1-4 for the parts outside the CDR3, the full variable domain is EADIYQTPRYLVIGTGKKITLECSQTMGHDKMYWYQQDPGMELHLIHYSYGVNSTEKGDLSSESTVSRIRTEHFPLTLESARPSHTSQYLCASSQTGGPTTNEKLFFGSGTQLSVL.

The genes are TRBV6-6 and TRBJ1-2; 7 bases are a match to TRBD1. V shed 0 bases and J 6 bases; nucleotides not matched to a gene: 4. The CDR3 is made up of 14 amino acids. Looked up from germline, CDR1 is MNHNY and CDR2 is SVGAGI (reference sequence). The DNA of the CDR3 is TGTGCCAGCAGTTACTCCGGACAGGAGGATGGCTACACCTTC. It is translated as CASSYSGQEDGYTF.

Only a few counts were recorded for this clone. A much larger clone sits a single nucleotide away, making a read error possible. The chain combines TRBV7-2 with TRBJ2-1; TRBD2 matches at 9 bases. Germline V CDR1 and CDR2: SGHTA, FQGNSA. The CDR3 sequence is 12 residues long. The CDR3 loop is CASQGLATERFF. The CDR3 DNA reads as TGTGCCAGCCAAGGACTAGCGACCGAGCGGTTCTTC.

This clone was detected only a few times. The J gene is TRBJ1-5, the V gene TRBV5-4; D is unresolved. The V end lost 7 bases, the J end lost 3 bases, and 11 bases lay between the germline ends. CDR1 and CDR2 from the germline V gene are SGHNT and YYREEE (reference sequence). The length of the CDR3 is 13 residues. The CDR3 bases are TGTGCCAGCTCGCGGGCTTACAATCAGCCCCAGCATTTT. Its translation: CASSRAYNQPQHF.

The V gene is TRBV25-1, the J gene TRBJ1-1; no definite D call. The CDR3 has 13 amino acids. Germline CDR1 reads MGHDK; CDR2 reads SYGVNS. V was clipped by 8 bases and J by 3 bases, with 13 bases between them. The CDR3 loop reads CASFDYGDTEAFF. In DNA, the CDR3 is TGTGCCAGCTTCGATTATGGGGACACTGAAGCTTTCTTT.

In nucleotides, the CDR3 is TGCGCCAGCAGCTCGGGACAGGGGCTCTATGGCTACACCTTC. Its protein is CASSSGQGLYGYTF. The V gene is TRBV5-1, the J gene TRBJ1-2; 10 bases match TRBD1. The CDR3 extends over 14 amino acids. Losses at the gene ends were 3 bases for V and 4 bases for J; bases not matched to a gene: 3. The germline V gene encodes CDR1 SGHRS and CDR2 YFSETQ. Full variable domain (remainder filled in from reference TRBV5-1 and TRBJ1-2): KAGVTQTPRYLIKTRGQQVTLSCSPISGHRSVSWYQQTPGQGLQFLFEYFSETQRNKGNFPGRFSGRQFSNSRSEMNVSTLELGDSALYLCASSSGQGLYGYTFGSGTRLTVV.

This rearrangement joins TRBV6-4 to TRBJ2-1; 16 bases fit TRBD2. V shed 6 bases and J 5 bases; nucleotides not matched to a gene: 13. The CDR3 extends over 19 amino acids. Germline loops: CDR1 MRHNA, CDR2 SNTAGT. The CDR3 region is CASRPPGLAGGPEDNEQFF. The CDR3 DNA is TGTGCCAGCAGGCCGCCGGGACTAGCGGGAGGGCCCGAGGACAATGAGCAGTTCTTC.

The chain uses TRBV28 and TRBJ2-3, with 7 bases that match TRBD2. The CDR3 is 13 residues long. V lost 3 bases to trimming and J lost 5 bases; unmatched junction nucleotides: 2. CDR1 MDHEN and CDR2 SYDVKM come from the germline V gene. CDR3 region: CASSFGGGDTQYF. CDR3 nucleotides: TGTGCCAGCAGTTTTGGCGGGGGAGATACGCAGTATTTT.

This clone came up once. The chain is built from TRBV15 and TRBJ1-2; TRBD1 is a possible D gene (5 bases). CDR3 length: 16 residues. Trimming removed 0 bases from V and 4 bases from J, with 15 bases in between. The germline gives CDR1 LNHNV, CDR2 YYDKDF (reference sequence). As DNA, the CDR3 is TGTGCCACCAGCAGAGATACGGGGGGTGGTCTCTATGGCTACACCTTC. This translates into CATSRDTGGGLYGYTF.

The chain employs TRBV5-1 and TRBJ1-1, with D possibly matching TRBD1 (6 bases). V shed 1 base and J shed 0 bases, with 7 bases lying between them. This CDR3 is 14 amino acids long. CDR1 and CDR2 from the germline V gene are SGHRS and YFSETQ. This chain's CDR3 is CASSLRQVNTEAFF. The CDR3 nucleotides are TGCGCCAGCAGCTTGCGACAGGTGAACACTGAAGCTTTCTTT. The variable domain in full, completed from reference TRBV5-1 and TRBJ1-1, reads KAGVTQTPRYLIKTRGQQVTLSCSPISGHRSVSWYQQTPGQGLQFLFEYFSETQRNKGNFPGRFSGRQFSNSRSEMNVSTLELGDSALYLCASSLRQVNTEAFFGQGTRLTVV.

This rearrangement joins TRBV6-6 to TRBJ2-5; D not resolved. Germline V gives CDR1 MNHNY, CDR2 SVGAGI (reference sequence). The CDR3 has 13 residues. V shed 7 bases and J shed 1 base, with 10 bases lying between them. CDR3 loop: CASTRQSQETQYF. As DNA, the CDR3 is TGTGCCAGCACACGGCAGTCCCAAGAGACCCAGTACTTC.

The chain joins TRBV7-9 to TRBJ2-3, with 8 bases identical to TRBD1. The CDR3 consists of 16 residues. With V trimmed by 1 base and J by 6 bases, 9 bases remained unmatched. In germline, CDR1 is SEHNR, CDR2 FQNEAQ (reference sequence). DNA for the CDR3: TGTGCCAGCAGCTTAGGCCGGGACAGGCCAGGGGATACGCAGTATTTT. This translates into CASSLGRDRPGDTQYF.

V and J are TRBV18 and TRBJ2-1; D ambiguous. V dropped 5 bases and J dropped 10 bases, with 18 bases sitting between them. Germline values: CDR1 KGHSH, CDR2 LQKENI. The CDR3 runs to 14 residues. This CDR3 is CASSASTWGEEQFF. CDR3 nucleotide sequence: TGTGCCAGCTCAGCGAGCACCTGGGGTGAGGAGCAGTTCTTC.

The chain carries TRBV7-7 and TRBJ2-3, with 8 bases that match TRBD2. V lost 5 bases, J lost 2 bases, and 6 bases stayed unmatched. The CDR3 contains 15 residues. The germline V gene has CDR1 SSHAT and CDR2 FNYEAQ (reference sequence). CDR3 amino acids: CASSRTSQVTDTQYF. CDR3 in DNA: TGTGCCAGCAGCCGGACTAGCCAGGTCACAGATACGCAGTATTTT.

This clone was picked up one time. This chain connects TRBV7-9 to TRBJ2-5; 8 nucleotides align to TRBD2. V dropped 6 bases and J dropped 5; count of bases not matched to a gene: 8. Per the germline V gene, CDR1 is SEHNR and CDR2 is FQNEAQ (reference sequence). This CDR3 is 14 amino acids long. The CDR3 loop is CASRSSGGEETQYF. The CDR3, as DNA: TGTGCCAGCAGATCCTCGGGGGGGGAGGAGACCCAGTACTTC. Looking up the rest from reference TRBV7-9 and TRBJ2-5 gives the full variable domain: DTGVSQNPRHKITKRGQNVTFRCDPISEHNRLYWYRQTLGQGPEFLTYFQNEAQLEKSRLLSDRFSAERPKGSFSTLEIQRTEQGDSAMYLCASRSSGGEETQYFGPGTRLLVL.

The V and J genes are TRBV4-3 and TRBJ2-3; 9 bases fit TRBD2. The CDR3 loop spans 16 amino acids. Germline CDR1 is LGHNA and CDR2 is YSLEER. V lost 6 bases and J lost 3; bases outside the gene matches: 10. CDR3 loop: CASRYRAGGPTDTQYF. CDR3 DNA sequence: TGCGCCAGCAGGTATAGGGCGGGAGGGCCGACAGATACGCAGTATTTT.

The CDR3 DNA is TGCGCCAGCAGCTGGGGTTCGGTGACAGATACGCAGTATTTT. It is translated as CASSWGSVTDTQYF. The chain recombines TRBV5-1 with TRBJ2-3; D is unresolved. Germline V gene lookup returns CDR1 SGHRS and CDR2 YFSETQ. This CDR3 is 14 amino acids long. The ends were cut back, 3 bases at V and 3 bases at J, with 11 bases in the middle.

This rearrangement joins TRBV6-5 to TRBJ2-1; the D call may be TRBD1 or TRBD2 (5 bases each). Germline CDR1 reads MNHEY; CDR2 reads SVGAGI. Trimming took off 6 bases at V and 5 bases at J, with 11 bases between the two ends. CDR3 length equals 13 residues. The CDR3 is CASSIWGNNEQFF. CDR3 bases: TGTGCCAGCAGCATCTGGGGGAACAATGAGCAGTTCTTC.